Presented here are 20 T cell receptor beta chains from one specimen sequenced in a study of regulatory T cells in long-lasting Graves disease. The sample's time point: newly diagnosed GD, antithyroid drugs for less than 3 months. RNA extracted from PBMCs served as the sequencing template. The TCR beta library used iRepertoire HTBI primers with Arm-PCR amplification of CDR3. TCRdb fed the multiplex PCR reads into MiXCR, producing one record per CDR3 protein. Of 350,000 to 450,000 distinct CDR3 sequences in the sample, 15% were seen once. The data also belong to a second study, concerning T cells in Graves' hyperthyroidism and ophthalmopathy.

Material: peripheral blood mononuclear cells (PBMCs), obtained at new diagnosis, from a patient treated with antithyroid drugs. The receptor source for this set is a woman aged 35 to 49 with Graves disease.

The chain uses TRBV6-5 and TRBJ1-1; no clear D gene. The CDR3 is made up of 14 amino acids. Trimming removed 2 bases at V and 1 base at J, with 8 bases between. The germline V gene encodes CDR1 MNHEY and CDR2 SVGAGI. The CDR3, as DNA: TGTGCCAGCAGTTACGGATCAGAGAACACTGAAGCTTTCTTT. This translates into CASSYGSENTEAFF.

This clonotype was seen ten or more times. The J gene is TRBJ2-3, the V gene TRBV20-1, with D tentatively TRBD1 or TRBD2 (5 bases each). The CDR3 totals 13 residues. V was shortened by 6 bases and J by 0 bases, with 10 bases between the two germline ends. Germline V gene data show CDR1 as DFQATT and CDR2 as SNEGSKA (reference sequence). This chain's CDR3 is CSAEGESTDTQYF. The CDR3 DNA reads as TGCAGTGCAGAAGGGGAGAGCACAGATACGCAGTATTTT.

This clonotype has a count of ten or more. The V and J genes are TRBV20-1 and TRBJ2-5, with D perhaps assigned TRBD1 or TRBD2 (5 bases each). CDR1 and CDR2 (germline): DFQATT, SNEGSKA (reference sequence). The CDR3 has 14 residues. V was pared by 0 bases and J by 4 bases, with 12 bases between. The CDR3 reads CSARDGAGTETQYF. The CDR3 coding sequence is TGCAGTGCTAGAGACGGTGCCGGGACAGAGACCCAGTACTTC.

There are a few counts of this clonotype. The V call is TRBV27, the J call TRBJ2-2; 7 nucleotides line up with TRBD1. The ends lost 6 bases at V and 0 bases at J; junction bases unmatched: 10. This CDR3 comprises 17 residues. Germline V CDR1 and CDR2: MNHEY, SMNVEV (reference sequence). Here the CDR3 DNA reads TGTGCCAGCAGCTCGATTACCGGGACAGCGAACACCGGGGAGCTGTTTTTT. Its protein is CASSSITGTANTGELFF.

This clonotype has a count of ten or more. The V call is TRBV28, the J call TRBJ2-7, with 15 bases aligning to TRBD2. V lost 8 bases to trimming and J lost 2 bases; unmatched junction nucleotides: 10. The CDR3 has 17 amino acids. Germline V lookup: CDR1 MDHEN, CDR2 SYDVKM. The chain's CDR3 is CASSPGLAGGRPYEQYF. CDR3 in DNA: TGTGCCAGCTCACCGGGACTAGCGGGAGGAAGGCCCTACGAGCAGTACTTC.

This clonotype was counted many times. Sequence at one end of the junction differs from germline and may be a read error. The CDR3 here is CGSRGNRGLTNEKLFF. In DNA, the CDR3 is TGTGGCAGCCGCGGGAACAGGGGTTTGACTAATGAAAAACTGTTTTTT. This rearrangement joins TRBV28 to TRBJ1-4, with TRBD1 matching 7 bases. This CDR3 is built from 16 residues. Per germline, CDR1 MDHEN and CDR2 SYDVKM.

The V and J genes are TRBV6-2 or TRBV6-3 and TRBJ1-1; TRBD1 aligns across 8 bases. The V and J ends lost 7 bases and 5 bases, in that order; junction bases with no gene match: 15. The CDR3 is 16 residues long. Germline V CDR1 and CDR2: MNHEY, SVGEGT. The CDR3 nucleotides are TGTGCCAGCAATGGCGTGGACAGGGCCGAGGGGACTGAAGCTTTCTTT. This sequence encodes CASNGVDRAEGTEAFF.

The chain carries TRBV10-1 and TRBJ2-1; TRBD2 aligns across 10 bases. The CDR3 is 17 amino acids. The germline gives CDR1 WNHNN, CDR2 SYGVQD (reference sequence). The J segment lost 2 bases and the V segment lost 3 bases, leaving 7 bases of the junction unmatched. The CDR3 coding sequence is TGCGCCAGCAGTGATTTGGGGGGGACTAGCGCCTACAATGAGCAGTTCTTC. This encodes CASSDLGGTSAYNEQFF.

This clonotype was seen ten or more times. This chain connects TRBV28 to TRBJ1-2; D not resolved. This CDR3 has 17 amino acids. V gave up 2 bases and J gave up 4 bases, with 20 bases separating them. Germline CDR1 and CDR2: MDHEN and SYDVKM. The CDR3 nucleotides are TGTGCCAGCAGTTTAAACGGGGTGGCAGGCCCTTCCTATGGCTACACCTTC. It yields the protein CASSLNGVAGPSYGYTF.

This clonotype was seen many times. The rearrangement joins TRBV3-1 to TRBJ2-1; 7 bases are shared with TRBD2. Germline CDR1 LGHDT, CDR2 YNNKEL (reference sequence). This CDR3 contains 15 residues. With 4 bases clipped from V and 9 bases from J, the junction kept 12 bases outside the gene matches. The CDR3 here is CASSRASGPLGEQFF. The CDR3 DNA is TGTGCCAGCAGCCGAGCTAGCGGCCCTTTGGGTGAGCAGTTCTTC.

This clonotype occurred many times. The gene calls are TRBV9 and TRBJ2-1; 8 bases fit TRBD1. Germline assignment: CDR1 SGDLS and CDR2 YYNGEE. Trimming took 2 bases from V and 2 from J; bases not matched to a gene: 3. There are 15 residues in the CDR3. CDR3 amino acids: CASSVDRGPYNEQFF. The CDR3 nucleotides are TGTGCCAGCAGCGTCGACAGGGGACCCTACAATGAGCAGTTCTTC.

This clonotype has just a few counts. The J gene is TRBJ2-1, the V gene TRBV12-3 or TRBV12-4, with 10 bases fitting TRBD2. Trimming cost V 4 bases and J 6 bases; bases outside gene matches: 9. This CDR3 has 16 residues. The CDR3 sequence is CASSWTSGVGGNEQFF. CDR3 coding DNA: TGTGCCAGCAGTTGGACTAGCGGAGTGGGGGGCAATGAGCAGTTCTTC.

This chain connects TRBV19 to TRBJ2-1; 7 bases map to TRBD2. The tail of the sequence fits TRBJ2-3 better, so the J call may be wrong. Germline V gene lookup returns CDR1 LNHDA and CDR2 SQIVND (reference sequence). The CDR3 sequence is 13 residues long. The CDR3 region has the DNA TGTGCCAGTAGTAGCGGGAGTAAAGATACGCAGTATTTT. Its protein product is CASSSGSKDTQYF.

This rearrangement joins TRBV18 to TRBJ1-1, with 8 nucleotides matching TRBD1. The CDR3 is 14 amino acids. In germline, CDR1 is KGHSH, CDR2 LQKENI. V shed 4 bases, J shed 6 bases, and the junction held 7 bases outside the gene matches. The CDR3 loop is CASSRIQGDAEAFF. The CDR3 DNA reads as TGTGCCAGCTCACGAATACAGGGGGACGCTGAAGCTTTCTTT.

V usage is TRBV4-1 and J usage is TRBJ2-7, with a weak D call TRBD1 (6 bases). The CDR3 is 14 amino acids. CDR1 is MGHRA, CDR2 YSYEKL, per germline. The V end was cut by 2 bases, the J end by 12 bases, with 20 bases between. In nucleotides, the CDR3 is TGCGCCAGCAGCCAAACCGGGACACAGTCTGGGCGGTACTTC. Its protein product is CASSQTGTQSGRYF.

With respect to this clonotype: Just one base apart from a much larger clone, this may be a read error. V gene TRBV6-2 or TRBV6-3 combines with J gene TRBJ2-3; no reliable D call. The end of the DNA is better explained by TRBJ1-5, so the J call may be wrong. This CDR3 is 16 amino acids long. Per germline, CDR1 MNHEY and CDR2 SVGEGT. CDR3 nucleotide sequence: TGTGCCAGCAGAACCTTTAAAGCCTCTAGCACAGATACGCAGCATTTT. It is translated as CASRTFKASSTDTQHF.

This clonotype has more than one count but fewer than ten. The rearrangement uses TRBV29-1 and TRBJ2-3, with D perhaps TRBD1 or TRBD2 (5 bases each). In germline, CDR1 is SQVTM, CDR2 ANQGSEA. The CDR3 is 14 amino acids. V was cut by 8 bases and J by 0 bases, with 15 bases left in between. CDR3 nucleotide sequence: TGCAGCTCCTTAGGTGGGGACAGCACAGATACGCAGTATTTT. Translated: CSSLGGDSTDTQYF.

The sample holds a few counts of this clonotype. The V call is TRBV9, the J call TRBJ2-3; no clear D gene. V was cut by 0 bases and J by 4 bases, with 9 bases left in between. There are 14 residues in the CDR3. CDR1 is SGDLS, CDR2 YYNGEE, per germline. As DNA, the CDR3 is TGTGCCAGCAGCGTAGGTCAGGTACCAGATACGCAGTATTTT. Translated: CASSVGQVPDTQYF.

This clonotype has a count of ten or more. The chain carries TRBV29-1 and TRBJ2-3, with D uncertain. The CDR3 runs 12 residues. Looked up from germline, CDR1 is SQVTM and CDR2 is ANQGSEA. V lost 5 bases, J lost 0 bases, and 6 bases lay in between. DNA for the CDR3: TGCAGCGTTTTGTACAGCACAGATACGCAGTATTTT. Encoded protein: CSVLYSTDTQYF.

There are many counts of this clonotype. The gene calls are TRBV5-1 and TRBJ2-2; either TRBD1 or TRBD2 may fit D (5 bases each). Trimming took 0 bases from V and 10 from J, leaving 10 bases between them. The CDR3 extends over 13 amino acids. Germline CDR1 SGHRS, CDR2 YFSETQ. CDR3 sequence reads: CASSLGQGPELFF. In nucleotides, the CDR3 is TGCGCCAGCAGCTTGGGCCAGGGACCGGAGCTGTTTTTT.